These T cell receptor beta chains were read from a single sample in a study of blood T cell repertoires in COVID-19. Data came from immunoSEQ multiplex PCR; TCRdb stores just in-frame clones and leaves some out. The table lists around 100,000 clones, 80% to 90% of them singletons. Sequencing was carried out using peripheral blood. The receptors originated from a human donor in a cohort sampled during active COVID-19. Each CDR3 is given with its conserved first and last residue. D genes are given only for firm matches. Size values are once, few and many counts, or a class for expanded clones, and some rows have none.

D	size	V	J	CDR3	DNA
NA	NA	TRBV6-5	TRBJ2-7	CASSQGRGLDEQYF	TGTGCCAGCAGCCAAGGACGGGGTCTCGACGAGCAGTACTTC
NA	NA	TRBV3-1/TRBV3-2	TRBJ1-5	CASSHRGGNQPQHF	TGTGCCAGCAGCCACAGGGGAGGCAATCAGCCCCAGCATTTT
NA	NA	TRBV6-2/TRBV6-3	TRBJ2-7	CASSYSKTTYEQYF	TGTGCCAGCAGTTACTCCAAGACAACCTACGAGCAGTACTTC
NA	NA	TRBV27	TRBJ1-1	CASSFRGTNTEAFF	TGTGCCAGCAGTTTCAGGGGAACGAACACTGAAGCTTTCTTT
TRBD2	NA	TRBV3-1/TRBV3-2	TRBJ2-1	CASSQGGGRRYNEQFF	TGTGCCAGCAGCCAAGGGGGCGGGAGACGCTACAATGAGCAGTTCTTC
NA	NA	TRBV18	TRBJ2-1	CASSPPLSTNEQFF	TGTGCCAGCTCACCACCGTTGTCCACAAATGAGCAGTTCTTC
NA	NA	TRBV5-1	TRBJ1-1	CASSLRLNTEAFF	TGCGCCAGCAGCTTGCGTCTGAACACTGAAGCTTTCTTT
TRBD2	NA	TRBV11-2	TRBJ2-5	CASSLGGLAGGETQYF	TGTGCCAGCAGCTTAGGTGGTCTAGCGGGAGGAGAGACCCAGTACTTC
NA	NA	TRBV5-1	TRBJ2-2	CASSLPPIGGANTGELFF	TGCGCCAGCAGCTTGCCACCAATCGGGGGAGCGAACACCGGGGAGCTGTTTTTT
NA	NA	TRBV6-1	TRBJ1-6	CASSEDREVSPLHF	TGTGCCAGCAGTGAAGACAGGGAAGTTTCACCCCTCCACTTT
TRBD1	NA	TRBV9	TRBJ1-1	CASSPRTGVNTEAFF	TGTGCCAGCAGCCCAAGGACAGGGGTGAACACTGAAGCTTTCTTT
NA	once	TRBV11-1	TRBJ1-2	CASSDDRRAHGYTF	TGTGCCAGCAGCGACGACAGGCGGGCGCATGGCTACACCTTC
TRBD1	NA	TRBV5-1	TRBJ1-1	CASSLTGTGVGGIDEAFF	TGCGCCAGCAGCTTGACCGGGACAGGGGTCGGAGGCATCGATGAAGCTTTCTTT
TRBD1	NA	TRBV29-1	TRBJ2-3	CSVEGVGQGPNTQYF	TGCAGCGTTGAAGGGGTGGGACAGGGGCCAAATACGCAGTATTTT